This passage covers 25 T cell receptor beta chains from one sample sequenced in a study of blood T cell repertoires in COVID-19. TCRdb keeps only in-frame clones here, not all; method: immunoSEQ multiplex PCR. This table holds approximately 200,000 clones, roughly 90% found once. Sequencing was carried out using PBMCs or T cells enriched from blood (not recorded which). These receptor sequences come from a woman aged 25 to 39 who had been exposed to COVID-19.

The CDR3 sequence: CASSEQGGENTEAFF. The CDR3 coding sequence is TGTGCCAGCTCAGAACAGGGGGGGGAGAACACTGAAGCTTTCTTT. The chain links TRBV18 to TRBJ1-1; 8 nucleotides line up with TRBD1. The V segment lost 5 bases and the J segment 1 base; nucleotides outside the gene matches: 6. This CDR3 is 15 amino acids long. The germline V gene encodes CDR1 KGHSH and CDR2 LQKENI. The variable domain in full, with the rest retrieved from reference TRBV18 and TRBJ1-1, is NAGVMQNPRHLVRRRGQEARLRCSPMKGHSHVYWYRQLPEEGLKFMVYLQKENIIDESGMPKERFSAEFPKEGPSILRIQQVVRGDSAAYFCASSEQGGENTEAFFGQGTRLTVV.

The chain links TRBV10-2 to TRBJ2-2; 7 nucleotides line up with TRBD2. The CDR3 spans 15 residues. CDR1 is WSHSY and CDR2 is SAAADI in the germline V gene. The J segment lost 3 bases and the V segment lost 7 bases, leaving 8 bases of the junction unmatched. CDR3 sequence reads: CASNFAGEDTGELFF. The CDR3, as DNA: TGCGCCAGCAATTTCGCGGGGGAGGACACCGGGGAGCTGTTTTTT.

This chain uses TRBV5-1 with TRBJ1-6; unclear D gene. Germline loops: CDR1 SGHRS, CDR2 YFSETQ. The CDR3 extends over 20 amino acids. The ends were cut back, 7 bases at V and 0 bases at J, with 26 bases in the middle. The CDR3 DNA sequence: TGCGCCAGCCCCGAAAGAAAACGGGGATCGGCCAGCTCCTATAATTCACCCCTCCACTTT. Its translation: CASPERKRGSASSYNSPLHF.

The rearrangement uses TRBV5-1 and TRBJ1-4, with D uncertain. Per germline, CDR1 SGHRS and CDR2 YFSETQ. Between the trimmed V and J ends, which lost 0 bases and 10 bases, there was a span of 16 bases. This CDR3 is built from 15 residues. CDR3 in amino acids: CASSLDTGRHGKLFF. CDR3 DNA sequence: TGCGCCAGCAGCTTGGATACGGGGAGACATGGAAAACTGTTTTTT.

This clone is a singleton in its sample. The J gene is TRBJ2-7, the V gene TRBV5-1; D is unresolved. The CDR3 is made up of 12 amino acids. The V end was cut by 4 bases, the J end by 4 bases, with 9 bases between. Germline CDR1 SGHRS, CDR2 YFSETQ. CDR3 sequence (DNA): TGCGCCAGCAGCCCGAGGATTTACGAGCAGTACTTC. It encodes CASSPRIYEQYF.

The J gene is TRBJ1-5, the V gene TRBV30, with unresolved D. This CDR3 is 12 amino acids long. The germline gives CDR1 GTSNPN, CDR2 SVGIG (reference sequence). Trimming removed 2 bases at V and 6 bases at J, with 8 bases between. CDR3 nucleotides: TGTGCCTGGAGTTCCGGAGGTCAGCCCCAGCATTTT. Translated, it gives CAWSSGGQPQHF.

The CDR3: CASSYSPGEPNEKLFF. In DNA, the CDR3 is TGTGCCAGCAGTTACTCACCGGGAGAACCGAATGAAAAACTGTTTTTT. The chain is built from TRBV6-5 and TRBJ1-4, with unresolved D. The CDR3 is 16 residues long. Trimming left V 0 bases short and J 5 bases short, with 13 bases between. Per the germline V gene, CDR1 is MNHEY and CDR2 is SVGAGI.

The sample holds a few counts of this clone. The sample has other DNA sequences that encode this CDR3 too. The genes are TRBV5-1 and TRBJ1-5; 8 bases match TRBD1. The V segment lost 4 bases and the J segment 4 bases; nucleotides outside the gene matches: 4. The germline CDR1 and CDR2 sequences are SGHRS and YFSETQ. This CDR3 is 14 amino acids long. The DNA for the CDR3 is TGCGCCAGCAGCACAACAGGGGGGAATCAGCCCCAGCATTTT. Protein product: CASSTTGGNQPQHF. Combining the CDR3 with reference TRBV5-1 and TRBJ1-5 gives the whole variable domain KAGVTQTPRYLIKTRGQQVTLSCSPISGHRSVSWYQQTPGQGLQFLFEYFSETQRNKGNFPGRFSGRQFSNSRSEMNVSTLELGDSALYLCASSTTGGNQPQHFGDGTRLSIL.

The chain has TRBV29-1 and TRBJ2-7; the D is unclear. Trimming pared 0 bases from V and 4 bases from J, leaving 7 bases between. The CDR3 runs to 12 residues. Germline CDR1 and CDR2: SQVTM and ANQGSEA. As DNA, the CDR3 is TGCAGCGTTGAAGATCTGGAGTACGAGCAGTACTTC. Translated: CSVEDLEYEQYF.

The chain has TRBV11-1 and TRBJ1-4; D not certain. Germline V gene data show CDR1 as SGHAT and CDR2 as FQDESV (reference sequence). This CDR3 has 14 residues. Trimming stripped 1 base from V and 4 bases from J, with 7 bases between. Written as DNA, the CDR3 is TGTGCCAGCAGCTTAGGGCGGAATAATGAAAAACTGTTTTTT. Translation: CASSLGRNNEKLFF.

J is TRBJ2-3 and V is TRBV5-1; 9 bases are shared with TRBD2. CDR1 is SGHRS, CDR2 YFSETQ, per germline. Trimming removed 2 bases from V and 2 bases from J; junction bases left unmatched: 9. The length of the CDR3 is 17 residues. The CDR3 loop is CASSFYYSGGHTDTQYF. The CDR3 coding sequence is TGCGCCAGCAGCTTCTACTATAGCGGGGGTCACACAGATACGCAGTATTTT.

This clone was detected once. The chain combines TRBV6-2 or TRBV6-3 with TRBJ2-3; perhaps TRBD2 as D (6 bases). CDR1 and CDR2 (germline): MNHEY, SVGEGT. CDR3 size: 15 residues. V was trimmed by 6 bases and J by 5 bases, leaving 18 bases between them. This chain's CDR3 is CASSGRAGKGDTQYF. The CDR3 bases are TGTGCCAGCAGCGGGCGGGCGGGGAAGGGAGATACGCAGTATTTT.

This clone is medium-sized (0.01 to 0.1%). The chain recombines TRBV10-1 with TRBJ1-5; TRBD1 is a possible D gene (6 bases). This CDR3 spans 13 amino acids. V was trimmed by 3 bases and J by 4 bases, leaving 7 bases between them. Germline V gene sequence: CDR1 WNHNN, CDR2 SYGVQD (reference sequence). The CDR3 DNA sequence: TGCGCCAGCAGTGATCAGGGGAATCAGCCCCAGCATTTT. Translated: CASSDQGNQPQHF.

The CDR3 spells CASSLGENTEAFF. CDR3 nucleotides: TGTGCCAGCAGTCTCGGGGAGAACACTGAAGCTTTCTTT. The rearrangement links TRBV5-6 to TRBJ1-1; D ambiguous. The CDR3 contains 13 residues. With 5 bases removed from V and 1 base from J, the gap between germline ends came to 9 bases. CDR1 is SGHDT and CDR2 is YYEEEE in the germline V gene.

The V and J genes are TRBV30 and TRBJ2-1, with TRBD1 identical over 9 bases. Germline loops: CDR1 GTSNPN, CDR2 SVGIG (reference sequence). The CDR3 is made up of 13 amino acids. Losses at the gene ends were 1 base for V and 15 bases for J; bases not matched to a gene: 10. The CDR3 DNA reads TGTGCCTGGAGTGCGTCCCGGACAGGGGATCTGTTCTTC. Its protein product is CAWSASRTGDLFF.

V gene TRBV10-3 combines with J gene TRBJ1-1, with 9 bases lining up with TRBD1. The ends lost 5 bases at V and 2 bases at J; junction bases unmatched: 6. This CDR3 spans 15 amino acids. Germline V gene sequence: CDR1 ENHRY, CDR2 SYGVKD. In DNA form, the CDR3 reads TGTGCCATCAGTCGGACAGGGGAAGGTAACACTGAAGCTTTCTTT. It translates to CAISRTGEGNTEAFF.

This sequence joins TRBV7-9 and TRBJ1-2, with D unresolved. Per the germline V gene, CDR1 is SEHNR and CDR2 is FQNEAQ (reference sequence). The CDR3 length is 14 residues. Between the trimmed V and J ends, which lost 1 base and 9 bases, there was a span of 15 bases. CDR3 sequence (DNA): TGTGCCAGCAGCTTAGTTGAGTCTGCGGGGAGCTACACCTTC. This codes for CASSLVESAGSYTF.

The chain links TRBV2 to TRBJ1-2, with 7 bases matching TRBD1. There are 12 residues in the CDR3. The germline CDR1 and CDR2 sequences are SNHLY and FYNNEI. With V trimmed by 7 bases and J by 8 bases, 7 bases remained unmatched. CDR3 sequence (DNA): TGTGCCAGCAAGAACAGGGGCCGAGGCTACACCTTC. Encoded protein: CASKNRGRGYTF.

This clone turned up a few times. The CDR3 DNA follows: TGTGCCAGCAGCTTACGCGGCAGGGCCCTCCCTGAAGCTTTCTTT. Translation gives CASSLRGRALPEAFF. The J gene is TRBJ1-1, the V gene TRBV7-8, with D possibly being TRBD1 (5 bases). This CDR3 comprises 15 residues. The V end was cut by 2 bases, the J end by 6 bases, with 16 bases between. Looked up from germline, CDR1 is SGHVS and CDR2 is FQNEAQ.

This clone was seen once. V usage is TRBV10-1 and J usage is TRBJ1-6, with a tentative D call TRBD1 (5 bases). V was clipped by 6 bases and J by 9 bases, with 12 bases between them. From germline, CDR1 is WNHNN and CDR2 SYGVQD (reference sequence). The CDR3 has 13 residues. CDR3 amino acids: CASSQGWGSPLHF. CDR3 nucleotide sequence: TGCGCCAGCAGCCAGGGTTGGGGTTCACCCCTCCACTTT.

V and J are TRBV24-1 and TRBJ2-2, with 12 bases matching TRBD2. Trimming at V came to 6 bases and at J to 7 bases, leaving 11 bases not matched to a gene. Germline assignment: CDR1 KGHDR and CDR2 SFDVKD. The CDR3 loop spans 17 amino acids. The CDR3 sequence: CATSRGLAGASGGELFF. In DNA form, the CDR3 reads TGTGCCACCAGTAGGGGACTAGCGGGTGCATCGGGCGGGGAGCTGTTTTTT.

The chain is built from TRBV24-1 and TRBJ2-6; D perhaps matches TRBD2 (7 bases). Germline V CDR1 and CDR2: KGHDR, SFDVKD. There are 15 residues in the CDR3. Deletions cut 5 bases from V and 4 bases from J, with 11 bases between. The CDR3 sequence is CATSAGGEGANVLTF. In DNA, the CDR3 is TGTGCCACCAGTGCGGGGGGCGAGGGGGCCAACGTCCTGACTTTC.

This chain joins TRBV5-1 and TRBJ1-1; no clear D gene. CDR1 SGHRS and CDR2 YFSETQ come from the germline V gene. V was clipped by 1 base and J by 0 bases, with 4 bases between them. CDR3 length equals 13 residues. DNA for the CDR3: TGCGCCAGCAGCTTGTCAGTGAACACTGAAGCTTTCTTT. It encodes CASSLSVNTEAFF. Together with reference TRBV5-1 and TRBJ1-1, the CDR3 gives the full variable domain: KAGVTQTPRYLIKTRGQQVTLSCSPISGHRSVSWYQQTPGQGLQFLFEYFSETQRNKGNFPGRFSGRQFSNSRSEMNVSTLELGDSALYLCASSLSVNTEAFFGQGTRLTVV.

This chain links TRBV5-1 with TRBJ2-7; 11 bases align to TRBD2. Germline-derived CDR1 and CDR2 are SGHRS and YFSETQ. The CDR3 is 18 residues long. The trim removed 0 bases at V and 4 bases at J, leaving 12 bases unmatched. The CDR3: CASSLVLAGGQGFYEQYF. In DNA, the CDR3 is TGCGCCAGCAGCTTGGTTCTAGCGGGGGGCCAGGGATTTTACGAGCAGTACTTC. Together with reference TRBV5-1 and TRBJ2-7, the CDR3 gives the full variable domain: KAGVTQTPRYLIKTRGQQVTLSCSPISGHRSVSWYQQTPGQGLQFLFEYFSETQRNKGNFPGRFSGRQFSNSRSEMNVSTLELGDSALYLCASSLVLAGGQGFYEQYFGPGTRLTVT.

The chain carries TRBV11-2 and TRBJ1-2; 8 bases are shared with TRBD1. Germline V gene sequence: CDR1 SGHAT, CDR2 FQNNGV. Trimming at V came to 1 base and at J to 4 bases, leaving 8 bases not matched to a gene. The CDR3 runs to 16 residues. CDR3 amino acids: CASSLVPGQGAYGYTF. The CDR3 DNA is TGTGCCAGCAGCTTAGTCCCGGGGCAGGGGGCCTATGGCTACACCTTC. The variable domain in full, completed from reference TRBV11-2 and TRBJ1-2, reads EAGVAQSPRYKIIEKRQSVAFWCNPISGHATLYWYQQILGQGPKLLIQFQNNGVVDDSQLPKDRFSAERLKGVDSTLKIQPAKLEDSAVYLCASSLVPGQGAYGYTFGSGTRLTVV.